Listed below are T cell receptor beta chains from one sample, sequenced in a study of technical replicates of blood from a few donors. Profiling relied on immunoSEQ multiplex PCR, and the TCRdb table lists in-frame clones only, not all of them. Here the sample spans some 80,000 clones, approximately 94% being singletons. The source material was T cells isolated from PBMCs. These receptors were obtained from a human donor in good health. CDR3s include the opening cysteine and the closing phenylalanine or tryptophan. The D gene is left open where the match is weak. A row's size may be missing; if present it is once, few, many or a size class.

CDR3 DNA | CDR3 protein | D gene | J gene | V gene | clone size
TGCAGCGTTCACCGGGAAGGTACTGAAGCTTTCTTT | CSVHREGTEAFF | NA | TRBJ1-1 | TRBV29-1 | few
TGTGCCAGCAGACTATTTCTAGCGGGATACTATGAGCAGTTCTTC | CASRLFLAGYYEQFF | TRBD2 | TRBJ2-1 | TRBV6-5 | NA
TGTGCCAGCAGTCCCTGGACTAGCGGGGACGGAAGGGAGCAGTATTTT | CASSPWTSGDGREQYF | TRBD2 | TRBJ2-3 | TRBV2 | NA
TGTGCCAGCAGCTGGGACATATATGAAGCTTTCTTT | CASSWDIYEAFF | NA | TRBJ1-1 | TRBV5-6 | NA
TGCAGCGGCGCAGGGGTTGGATATGGCTACACCTTC | CSGAGVGYGYTF | NA | TRBJ1-2 | TRBV29-1 | NA
TGTGCCAGCAGCGTAGAGTTAGCGGGAGGGTCAGAGACCCAGTACTTC | CASSVELAGGSETQYF | TRBD2 | TRBJ2-5 | TRBV9 | NA
TGTGCCTGGAGTGTAGGGAGGGACTATGGCTACACCTTC | CAWSVGRDYGYTF | NA | TRBJ1-2 | TRBV30 | NA
TGCAGCGGCGCCGGGACAGCCCTGTTCTTC | CSGAGTALFF | TRBD1 | TRBJ2-1 | TRBV29-1 | NA
TGTGCCAGCAGCTTACTCAGACTAGCGGGAGGGCCCTACGAGCAGTACTTC | CASSLLRLAGGPYEQYF | TRBD2 | TRBJ2-7 | TRBV11-3 | NA
TGTGCCAGCAGCCACGGGACAGGGGACTATGGCTACACCTTC | CASSHGTGDYGYTF | TRBD1 | TRBJ1-2 | TRBV7-3 | NA
TGTGCCAGCAGTGTAAACAGGGTCAATCAGCCCCAGCATTTT | CASSVNRVNQPQHF | NA | TRBJ1-5 | TRBV2 | NA
TGTGCCAGCAGGTGGGGGGGCGCCGCTGAAGCTTTCTTT | CASRWGGAAEAFF | NA | TRBJ1-1 | TRBV27 | NA
TGCAGCGTTTTAAAGATACAGGGATCCTCTGGAAACACCATATATTTT | CSVLKIQGSSGNTIYF | NA | TRBJ1-3 | TRBV29-1 | NA
TGTGCCAGCAGCACGGGGACTAGCGGAGGGTACGAGCAGTACTTC | CASSTGTSGGYEQYF | TRBD2 | TRBJ2-7 | TRBV9 | NA
TGCGCCAGCAGCCCGACTAGCGCCACAGATACGCAGTATTTT | CASSPTSATDTQYF | TRBD2 | TRBJ2-3 | TRBV5-1 | NA
TGTGCCTGGAGTCAGGGGCCTTGGACTAGCGGGAGTGAGACCCAGTACTTC | CAWSQGPWTSGSETQYF | TRBD2 | TRBJ2-5 | TRBV30 | once
TGTGCCAGCAGTCCCCCCCCGGGACAGGCTAACATTCAGTACTTC | CASSPPPGQANIQYF | TRBD1 | TRBJ2-4 | TRBV28 | once
TGTGCCAGCACAGACCTACTAGCGGGAGTGTCCGAGCAGTACTTC | CASTDLLAGVSEQYF | TRBD2 | TRBJ2-7 | TRBV6-6 | NA
TGTGCCAGTAGTATCGGGTCCGGTACCGAGACCCAGTACTTC | CASSIGSGTETQYF | NA | TRBJ2-5 | TRBV19 | few
TGTGCCAGCAGCTTGGTTCCGGGGGACACTGAAGCTTTCTTT | CASSLVPGDTEAFF | NA | TRBJ1-1 | TRBV5-8 | NA
TGTGCCAGTAGGGACAGGGGATACAATGAGCAGTTCTTC | CASRDRGYNEQFF | TRBD1 | TRBJ2-1 | TRBV19 | NA
TGTGCCAGCAGCTTGCCCGGACACTTCTACGAGCAGTACTTC | CASSLPGHFYEQYF | NA | TRBJ2-7 | TRBV5-4 | NA
TGTGCCAGCAGCGCCACTACAGGGAACACTGAAGCTTTCTTT | CASSATTGNTEAFF | NA | TRBJ1-1 | TRBV9 | NA
TGTGCCAGCAGCGCAGCGGGAGGGGTGGATGAGCAGTTCTTC | CASSAAGGVDEQFF | TRBD2 | TRBJ2-1 | TRBV5-6 | NA
TGTGCCAGCAGCTTAAACAGGGGGCTGAGTGAAAAACTGTTTTTT | CASSLNRGLSEKLFF | TRBD1 | TRBJ1-4 | TRBV7-2 | NA
TGTGCCAGCAGCCCGGCCGGGTGGGGAAACACCATATATTTT | CASSPAGWGNTIYF | NA | TRBJ1-3 | TRBV7-3 | NA
TGCGCCAGCAGCTTGGAGGCGACGGAGGGAGGCTACACCTTC | CASSLEATEGGYTF | NA | TRBJ1-2 | TRBV5-1 | NA
TGTGCCAGCAGCTTAGCGGCTGCAGGGGGCGAGCAGTACTTC | CASSLAAAGGEQYF | TRBD1 | TRBJ2-7 | TRBV7-9 | NA
TGTGCCAGCAGCTTGGACAGCATGAACACTGAAGCTTTCTTT | CASSLDSMNTEAFF | NA | TRBJ1-1 | TRBV5-4 | NA
TGTGCCAGCAGTTTAGACACCTATGGCTACACCTTC | CASSLDTYGYTF | NA | TRBJ1-2 | TRBV28 | NA
TGTGCCAGCAGCCGAGGTAGTGGTGGGGCCAACGTCCTGACTTTC | CASSRGSGGANVLTF | NA | TRBJ2-6 | TRBV9 | NA
TGTGCCAGCAGTAACACCAGCCCCCGGGGGAATCAGCCCCAGCATTTT | CASSNTSPRGNQPQHF | NA | TRBJ1-5 | TRBV6-6 | NA
TGTGCCAGCAGTGATCGACAATGGAATCAGCCCCAGCATTTT | CASSDRQWNQPQHF | NA | TRBJ1-5 | TRBV25-1 | few
TGTGCCAGCTCACCCCTAGGGGGAGATAACTATGGCTACACCTTC | CASSPLGGDNYGYTF | NA | TRBJ1-2 | TRBV18 | NA
TGCAGCGTTGGGCCGGGAGGGGGCGATACGCAGTATTTT | CSVGPGGGDTQYF | NA | TRBJ2-3 | TRBV29-1 | NA
TGTGCCAGCAGTGAAAGGTCGGGGACAGATACGCAGTATTTT | CASSERSGTDTQYF | NA | TRBJ2-3 | TRBV6-1 | NA
TGCAGCGTTGAGGTCGGAGTACTAAACACTGAAGCTTTCTTT | CSVEVGVLNTEAFF | NA | TRBJ1-1 | TRBV29-1 | few
TGTGCCAGCAGTTACGACGGGACAGGGGGGGAAAAACTGTTTTTT | CASSYDGTGGEKLFF | TRBD1 | TRBJ1-4 | TRBV6-5 | once
TGCGCCAGCAGCCAGACGGTTAGCGGTTCCTACGAGCAGTACTTC | CASSQTVSGSYEQYF | NA | TRBJ2-7 | TRBV4-1 | NA
TGTGCCAGCAGTCCCCTTACCGGGACAGGGAGGTCGGATGGCTACACCTTC | CASSPLTGTGRSDGYTF | TRBD1 | TRBJ1-2 | TRBV28 | NA
TGCGCCAGCAATCGAGACAGGGTCGACGGGGAGCTGTTTTTT | CASNRDRVDGELFF | TRBD1 | TRBJ2-2 | TRBV4-1 | once
TGTGCCAGCAGCCAAGTCAGTAGCGGAACTTTCCTCACAGATACGCAGTATTTT | CASSQVSSGTFLTDTQYF | NA | TRBJ2-3 | TRBV4-2 | NA
TGTGCCAGCAGCTTACATCTGGACAGTAATGAGCAGTTCTTC | CASSLHLDSNEQFF | NA | TRBJ2-1 | TRBV7-3 | NA
TGCAGTGCTAGGATAGCAGATACGCAGTATTTT | CSARIADTQYF | NA | TRBJ2-3 | TRBV20-1 | once
TGTGCCAGCAGATCTAGCGGGAGTCTGCCCGAGCAGTACTTC | CASRSSGSLPEQYF | TRBD2 | TRBJ2-7 | TRBV11-2 | NA
TGTGCCAGCAGTGCGTACAGGGGGAGCTCCTACGAGCAGTACTTC | CASSAYRGSSYEQYF | TRBD1 | TRBJ2-7 | TRBV25-1 | NA
TGTGCCAGCTCAGTCGACTCATTTGAGCAGTACTTC | CASSVDSFEQYF | NA | TRBJ2-7 | TRBV18 | NA
TGTGCCAGCAGTGGAGGACAGAGCTATGGCTACACCTTC | CASSGGQSYGYTF | NA | TRBJ1-2 | TRBV2 | NA
TGTGCCAGCAGCTTACTAGGACTAGCGGGAGACAATGAGCAGTTCTTC | CASSLLGLAGDNEQFF | TRBD2 | TRBJ2-1 | TRBV7-8 | NA
TGTGCCATCAGCCTCGGAGGAGGGACAGATACGCAGTATTTT | CAISLGGGTDTQYF | NA | TRBJ2-3 | TRBV10-3 | NA